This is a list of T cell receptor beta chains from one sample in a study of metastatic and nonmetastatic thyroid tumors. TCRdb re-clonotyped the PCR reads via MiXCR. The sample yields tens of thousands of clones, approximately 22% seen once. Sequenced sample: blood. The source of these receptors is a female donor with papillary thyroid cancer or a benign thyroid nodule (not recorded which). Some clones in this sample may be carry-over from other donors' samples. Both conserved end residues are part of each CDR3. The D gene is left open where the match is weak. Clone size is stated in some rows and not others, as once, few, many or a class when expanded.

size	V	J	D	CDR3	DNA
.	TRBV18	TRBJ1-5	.	CASSPPKGRNSNQPQHF	TGTGCCAGCTCACCACCTAAGGGGCGAAATAGCAATCAGCCCCAGCATTTT
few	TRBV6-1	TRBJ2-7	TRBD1	CASSDGQGGYEQYF	TGTGCCAGCAGTGACGGACAGGGAGGTTACGAGCAGTACTTC
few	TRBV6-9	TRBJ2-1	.	CASSLQNEQFF	TGTGCCAGCAGTTTGCAGAATGAGCAGTTCTTC
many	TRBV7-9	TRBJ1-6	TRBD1	CASSLSGGGGSPLHF	TGTGCCAGCAGCTTATCAGGGGGAGGTGGTTCACCCCTCCACTTT
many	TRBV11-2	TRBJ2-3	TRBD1	CASSLVGTVTDTQYF	TGTGCCAGCAGCTTAGTCGGGACAGTTACAGATACGCAGTATTTT
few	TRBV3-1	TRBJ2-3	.	CASSQDLSRTDTQYF	TGTGCCAGCAGCCAAGATTTAAGTCGCACAGATACGCAGTATTTT
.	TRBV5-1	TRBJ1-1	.	CASSRSLGDTVAFF	TGCGCCAGCAGTCGGTCCCTAGGGGACACTGTTGCTTTCTTT
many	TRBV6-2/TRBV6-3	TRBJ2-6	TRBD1	CASSLAGQATGANVLTF	TGTGCCAGCAGTCTTGCGGGACAGGCTACTGGGGCCAACGTCCTGACTTTC
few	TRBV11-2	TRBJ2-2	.	CASSFSSSGELFF	TGTGCCAGCAGCTTTAGCTCGTCCGGGGAGCTGTTTTTT
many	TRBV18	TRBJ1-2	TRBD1	CASSTGGGETNYGYTF	TGTGCCAGCTCAACAGGGGGCGGCGAAACTAACTATGGCTACACCTTC
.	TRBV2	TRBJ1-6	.	CASTPQNSPLHF	TGTGCCAGCACCCCCCAAAATTCACCCCTCCACTTT
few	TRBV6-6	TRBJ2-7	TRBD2	CASSNSGTTSFYEQYF	TGTGCCAGCAGTAACTCCGGGACTACCTCCTTTTACGAGCAGTACTTC
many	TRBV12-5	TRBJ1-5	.	CASGLFAGLNQPQHF	TGTGCTAGTGGTTTGTTTGCAGGGTTAAATCAGCCCCAGCATTTT
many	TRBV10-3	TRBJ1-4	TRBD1	CAISSKPGQGIEKLFF	TGTGCCATCAGCAGTAAACCGGGACAGGGGATTGAAAAACTGTTTTTT
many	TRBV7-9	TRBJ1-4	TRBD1	CASARGQGNEKLFF	TGTGCCAGCGCCCGGGGACAGGGAAATGAAAAACTGTTTTTT
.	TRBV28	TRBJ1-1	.	CASSFPPAMNTEAFF	TGTGCCAGCAGTTTCCCTCCCGCAATGAACACTGAAGCTTTCTTT
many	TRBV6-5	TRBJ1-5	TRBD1	CASSYPVMGGQPYNQPQHF	TGTGCCAGCAGTTACCCCGTAATGGGGGGACAGCCTTACAATCAGCCCCAGCATTTT
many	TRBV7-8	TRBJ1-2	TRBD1	CASSLAPGQGVYGYTF	TGTGCCAGCAGCTTAGCACCGGGACAGGGTGTCTATGGCTACACCTTC
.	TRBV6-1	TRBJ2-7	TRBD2	CASRRLAEAYEQYF	TGTGCCAGCAGACGACTAGCGGAAGCCTACGAGCAGTACTTC
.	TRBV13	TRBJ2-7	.	CASSSGTRSCEQYF	TGTGCCAGCAGCTCCGGGACAAGGAGTTGCGAGCAGTACTTC
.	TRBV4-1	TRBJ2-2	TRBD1	CASSQDSGGPNTGELFF	TGCGCCAGCAGCCAAGATTCAGGGGGCCCGAACACCGGGGAGCTGTTTTTT
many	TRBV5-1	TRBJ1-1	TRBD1	CASSWGQGAMNTEAFF	TGCGCCAGCAGCTGGGGACAGGGGGCAATGAACACTGAAGCTTTCTTT
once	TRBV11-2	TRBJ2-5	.	CASRATAVETQYF	TGTGCCAGCAGGGCGACAGCAGTGGAGACCCAGTACTTC
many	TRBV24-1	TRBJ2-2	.	CATSPLGGDTGELFF	TGTGCCACCTCGCCCTTGGGGGGAGACACCGGGGAGCTGTTTTTT
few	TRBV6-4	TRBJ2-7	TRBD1	CASRDGTGLYEQYF	TGTGCCAGCAGAGACGGGACAGGGTTATACGAGCAGTACTTC
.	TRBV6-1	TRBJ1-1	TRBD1	CASSGGVLTEAFF	TGTGCCAGCTCAGGGGGCGTCCTCACTGAAGCTTTCTTT
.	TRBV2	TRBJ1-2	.	CANWGASPYGYTF	TGTGCCAACTGGGGGGCGAGTCCTTATGGCTACACCTTC
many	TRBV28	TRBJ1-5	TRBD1	CASSLFRDSRNQPQHF	TGTGCCAGCAGTTTATTTAGGGACAGCCGCAATCAGCCCCAGCATTTT
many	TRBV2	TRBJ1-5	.	CASSAWGGGNQPQHF	TGTGCCAGCAGCGCCTGGGGTGGGGGCAATCAGCCCCAGCATTTT
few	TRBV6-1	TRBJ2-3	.	CASSEDDRFGTQYF	TGTGCCAGCAGTGAAGATGACAGGTTCGGGACGCAGTATTTT
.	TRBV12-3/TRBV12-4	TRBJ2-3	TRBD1	CASSLDRQGGTDTQYF	TGTGCCAGCAGTTTAGACCGACAGGGGGGCACAGATACGCAGTATTTT
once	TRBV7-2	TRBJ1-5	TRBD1	CASSADRGLQPQHF	TGTGCCAGCAGCGCGGACAGGGGGCTTCAGCCCCAGCATTTT
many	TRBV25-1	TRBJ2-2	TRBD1	CASSVGQDTGELFF	TGTGCCAGCAGTGTGGGACAGGACACCGGGGAGCTGTTTTTT
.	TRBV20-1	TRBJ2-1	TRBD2	CSANLAGVDEQFF	TGCAGTGCTAACCTAGCGGGAGTGGATGAGCAGTTCTTC
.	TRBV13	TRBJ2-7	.	CASSLRDSYEQYF	TGTGCCAGCAGCTTACGGGACTCCTACGAGCAGTACTTC
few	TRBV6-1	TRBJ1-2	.	CASSEVSSWGYTF	TGTGCCAGCAGTGAAGTCTCCTCCTGGGGCTACACCTTC
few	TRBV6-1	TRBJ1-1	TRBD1	CASRGTVNTEAFF	TGTGCCAGCAGAGGGACAGTGAACACTGAAGCTTTCTTT
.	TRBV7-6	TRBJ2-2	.	CASTLWGANTGELFF	TGTGCCAGCACTCTTTGGGGGGCGAACACCGGGGAGCTGTTTTTT
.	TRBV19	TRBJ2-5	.	CAISIQGGATFGETQYF	TGTGCCATTAGCATACAAGGCGGGGCCACGTTTGGTGAGACCCAGTACTTC
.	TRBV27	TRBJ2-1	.	CASSLHRLEVSSYNEQFF	TGTGCCAGCAGTTTACATCGACTGGAGGTGAGCTCCTACAATGAGCAGTTCTTC
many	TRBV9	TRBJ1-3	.	CASSVGGSSGNAIYF	TGTGCCAGCAGCGTAGGCGGCAGCTCTGGAAACGCCATATATTTT
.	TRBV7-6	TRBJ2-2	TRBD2	CASILTSGVTVELFF	TGTGCCAGCATTCTGACTAGCGGGGTCACCGTGGAGCTGTTTTTT
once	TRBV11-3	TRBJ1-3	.	CASSPRTDTIYF	TGTGCCAGCAGCCCTCGGACGGACACCATATATTTT
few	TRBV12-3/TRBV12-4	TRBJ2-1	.	CASCYHGAANEQFF	TGTGCCAGCTGCTACCACGGGGCGGCCAATGAGCAGTTCTTC
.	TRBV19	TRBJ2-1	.	CASSIEGTVQYNEQFF	TGTGCCAGTAGTATAGAGGGAACAGTTCAATACAATGAGCAGTTCTTC
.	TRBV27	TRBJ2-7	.	CASRSGLPGKQYF	TGTGCCAGCAGATCGGGACTTCCTGGCAAGCAGTACTTC
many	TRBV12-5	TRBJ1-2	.	CASGLEPGYTF	TGTGCTAGTGGTTTGGAACCCGGCTACACCTTC
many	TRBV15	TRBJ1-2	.	CATSSGRGSNYGYTF	TGTGCCACCAGCAGTGGACGGGGGTCTAACTATGGCTACACCTTC
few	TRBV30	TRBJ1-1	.	CAYKRTAQKTEAFF	TGTGCCTATAAACGGACGGCTCAAAAGACTGAAGCTTTCTTT
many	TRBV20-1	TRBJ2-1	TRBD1	CSATDNYRGLRPNEQFF	TGCAGTGCTACAGATAATTACAGGGGGCTGCGGCCCAATGAGCAGTTCTTC
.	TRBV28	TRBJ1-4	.	CASSPNRATNEKLFF	TGTGCCAGCAGTCCCAACCGTGCAACTAATGAAAAACTGTTTTTT
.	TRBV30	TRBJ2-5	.	CAWSAGLGSTQYF	TGTGCCTGGAGTGCAGGACTCGGCAGCACCCAGTACTTC
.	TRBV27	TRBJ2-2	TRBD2	CASIPGGRAPNTGELFF	TGTGCCAGCATCCCGGGCGGGAGGGCCCCGAACACCGGGGAGCTGTTTTTT
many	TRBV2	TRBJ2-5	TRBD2	CASKVAGGPETQYF	TGTGCCAGCAAGGTAGCGGGGGGGCCTGAGACCCAGTACTTC
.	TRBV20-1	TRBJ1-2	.	CSARDYRIYGYTF	TGCAGTGCTAGAGATTATCGGATCTATGGCTACACCTTC
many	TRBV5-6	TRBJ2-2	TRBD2	CASVGLAGAGELFF	TGTGCCAGCGTAGGACTAGCGGGAGCCGGGGAGCTGTTTTTT
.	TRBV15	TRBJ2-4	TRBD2	CATSRDSSPGGKNIQYF	TGTGCCACCAGCAGAGATTCGAGTCCGGGGGGGAAAAACATTCAGTACTTC